This TCR beta chain emerged from a study of tumor-infiltrating lymphocytes in localized non-small cell lung cancer. Trimming shortened V by 1 base and J by 7 bases, and 14 bases separated the two germline ends. The V gene's germline CDR1 is SGHVS and CDR2 FNYEAQ. This CDR3 contains 16 residues. TCRdb keeps only in-frame clones here, not all; method: immunoSEQ multiplex PCR. The sample shows 15,000 to 20,000 clones, roughly 73% of them seen only once. The TCR originated in a human donor with non-small cell lung cancer. V gene TRBV7-6 combines with J gene TRBJ1-6, with a possible D match to TRBD1 (5 bases). The source material was lung tumor tissue. This chain's CDR3 is CASSLERAGNNSPLHF. In DNA form, the CDR3 reads TGTGCCAGCAGCTTAGAGAGGGCAGGGAACAATTCACCCCTCCACTTT.